Shown below are 30 T cell receptor beta chains from a single sample sequenced in a study of CD8 T cells in ankylosing spondylitis. Study results and caveats: The study identified a TCR beta motif of seven or eight highly homologous variants that appeared characteristic of ankylosing spondylitis blood.

Their target antigens are unknown. Using its own MiXCR run on the 5' RACE reads, TCRdb lists one record per CDR3 protein. The sample has roughly 490,000 distinct CDR3 sequences; roughly 5% are singletons. Sequencing was done on a sample of blood, either unsorted or a sorted T cell fraction (not recorded which). The receptor set was obtained from a male donor with ankylosing spondylitis.

This clonotype was picked up a small number of times. The chain employs TRBV11-2 and TRBJ2-2, with 8 bases lining up with TRBD2. Germline CDR1 is SGHAT and CDR2 is FQNNGV. CDR3 length: 16 residues. Trimming took 5 bases from V and 0 from J; bases not matched to a gene: 5. The CDR3 loop reads CASSPRGGTNTGELFF. The CDR3 DNA sequence: TGTGCCAGCAGCCCCCGGGGGGGGACGAACACCGGGGAGCTGTTTTTT.

This clonotype was seen ten or more times. The chain is built from TRBV10-2 and TRBJ1-2, with 12 bases that match TRBD1. The germline V gene has CDR1 WSHSY and CDR2 SAAADI. Trimming at V came to 7 bases and at J to 13 bases, leaving 10 bases not matched to a gene. The length of the CDR3 is 13 residues. CDR3 DNA sequence: TGCGCCAGCACCCCCCCGGGACAGGGGGCTGTCACCTTC. Translation: CASTPPGQGAVTF.

This clonotype has ten or more counts. The genes are TRBV12-3 or TRBV12-4 and TRBJ1-5; D is uncertain. Trimming pared 8 bases from V and 7 bases from J, leaving 15 bases between. The CDR3 totals 13 residues. CDR3 in amino acids: CASEYRAGQPQHF. The CDR3 region has the DNA TGTGCCAGCGAGTACCGAGCGGGGCAGCCCCAGCATTTT.

This clonotype was counted many times. The V call is TRBV20-1, the J call TRBJ2-1; tentatively, D is TRBD2 (6 bases). Trimming pared 1 base from V and 2 bases from J, leaving 12 bases between. Germline V CDR1 and CDR2: DFQATT, SNEGSKA (reference sequence). The CDR3 length is 15 residues. The CDR3 reads CSARAPGLTYNEQFF. CDR3 bases: TGCAGTGCTAGAGCCCCGGGACTGACCTACAATGAGCAGTTCTTC.

This clonotype was recorded many times. CDR3 residues: CASSLWPANTGELFF. The CDR3, as DNA: TGTGCCAGCAGCTTGTGGCCAGCGAACACCGGGGAGCTGTTTTTT. The V call is TRBV11-2, the J call TRBJ2-2, with D unclear. The germline V gene has CDR1 SGHAT and CDR2 FQNNGV. Trimming removed 3 bases at V and 0 bases at J, with 8 bases between. The CDR3 is 15 amino acids.

In this sample, this clonotype turned up many times. The chain links TRBV7-2 to TRBJ2-4; D is undetermined. The CDR3 sequence is 14 residues long. The V end was cut by 6 bases, the J end by 2 bases, with 11 bases between. Germline V gene sequence: CDR1 SGHTA, CDR2 FQGNSA. The CDR3 sequence is CASSFSVSKNIQYF. CDR3 nucleotide sequence: TGTGCCAGCAGTTTCAGTGTCTCCAAAAACATTCAGTACTTC.

This clonotype appeared many times. This chain uses TRBV14 with TRBJ1-2, with TRBD1 matching 8 bases. J gave up 8 bases and V 3 bases, and 8 bases lay outside the gene matches. The length of the CDR3 is 14 residues. CDR1 and CDR2 (germline): SGHDN, FVKESK. CDR3 DNA: TGTGCCAGCAGCCAGACCCGGACAGGGAGAGGCTACACCTTC. This encodes CASSQTRTGRGYTF.

This clonotype was detected ten times or more. This chain uses TRBV4-3 with TRBJ1-6; D might be TRBD1 (5 bases). The CDR3 is 16 amino acids. Germline-derived CDR1 and CDR2 are LGHNA and YSLEER. Between the trimmed V and J ends, which lost 0 bases and 6 bases, there was a span of 12 bases. The CDR3 coding sequence is TGCGCCAGCAGCCAAGATACGGGGGTCGGTAATTCACCCCTCCACTTT. Translation gives CASSQDTGVGNSPLHF.

This clonotype was picked up many times. This chain joins TRBV5-6 and TRBJ2-2, with 9 bases lining up with TRBD1. Per the germline V gene, CDR1 is SGHDT and CDR2 is YYEEEE. Losses at the gene ends were 2 bases for V and 6 bases for J; bases not matched to a gene: 5. This CDR3 has 15 residues. CDR3 sequence reads: CASSFGQGWAGELFF. Written as DNA, the CDR3 is TGTGCCAGCAGCTTCGGACAGGGGTGGGCCGGGGAGCTGTTTTTT.

This clonotype was recorded a few times. The chain has TRBV11-2 and TRBJ2-7; D is undetermined. V was shortened by 6 bases and J by 2 bases, with 11 bases between the two germline ends. The germline CDR1 and CDR2 sequences are SGHAT and FQNNGV. The CDR3 runs to 13 residues. The CDR3 coding sequence is TGTGCCAGCAGGGTGTTTGGCACCTACGAGCAGTACTTC. It encodes CASRVFGTYEQYF.

At least ten counts were recorded for this clonotype. This chain joins TRBV7-2 and TRBJ2-2; possible D gene TRBD1, 5 bases. The CDR3 sequence is 16 residues long. Trimming left V 1 base short and J 5 bases short, with 14 bases between. In germline, CDR1 is SGHTA, CDR2 FQGNSA. The CDR3 loop reads CASSLDAAGSTGELFF. The CDR3 DNA sequence: TGTGCCAGCAGCTTAGACGCGGCAGGGTCGACCGGGGAGCTGTTTTTT.

This clonotype was found many times. The V gene is TRBV6-6, the J gene TRBJ1-5; 7 bases map to TRBD1. In germline, CDR1 is MNHNY, CDR2 SVGAGI (reference sequence). V trimming: 7 bases; J trimming: 6 bases; junction bases outside the gene matches: 6. The CDR3 has 13 amino acids. The CDR3 is CASMGQFTQPQHF. DNA for the CDR3: TGTGCCAGCATGGGACAGTTTACTCAGCCCCAGCATTTT.

This clonotype has at least ten counts. This chain links TRBV27 with TRBJ2-2; 10 nucleotides align to TRBD2. Germline loops: CDR1 MNHEY, CDR2 SMNVEV (reference sequence). The ends lost 5 bases at V and 4 bases at J; junction bases unmatched: 7. The CDR3 is made up of 16 amino acids. In DNA form, the CDR3 reads TGTGCCAGCAGTCATTTAGCGGGAGGCCCCACCGGGGAGCTGTTTTTT. This translates into CASSHLAGGPTGELFF.

This rearrangement joins TRBV6-2 or TRBV6-3 to TRBJ2-1; D remains unclear. The germline V gene has CDR1 MNHEY and CDR2 SVGEGT. The CDR3 totals 12 residues. The ends were cut back, 1 base at V and 5 bases at J, with 3 bases in the middle. The CDR3 region is CASSYWHNEQFF. Here the CDR3 DNA reads TGTGCCAGCAGTTACTGGCACAATGAGCAGTTCTTC.

The sample holds many counts of this clonotype. The rearrangement links TRBV5-1 to TRBJ2-4; D is unclear. CDR3 size: 16 residues. Germline V gene data show CDR1 as SGHRS and CDR2 as YFSETQ. V was pared by 0 bases and J by 0 bases, with 10 bases between. As DNA, the CDR3 is TGCGCCAGCAGCTTGGATGGATACCTAGCCAAAAACATTCAGTACTTC. Translating gives CASSLDGYLAKNIQYF.

This clonotype came up many times. This rearrangement joins TRBV9 to TRBJ2-3, with 7 bases identical to TRBD2. V was clipped by 0 bases and J by 1 base; unmatched bases: 5. The CDR3 sequence is 16 residues long. The germline V gene encodes CDR1 SGDLS and CDR2 YYNGEE. DNA of the CDR3: TGTGCCAGCAGCGTAGGAACTAGCGACCGCACAGATACGCAGTATTTT. Its translation: CASSVGTSDRTDTQYF.

The rearrangement links TRBV28 to TRBJ1-6; D not resolved. This CDR3 spans 16 amino acids. The germline V and J ends were trimmed by 4 bases and 7 bases, with 17 bases remaining between them. Germline loops: CDR1 MDHEN, CDR2 SYDVKM. CDR3 bases: TGTGCCAGCAGTTATCCGCCCCGGCAGGCAAATTCACCCCTCCACTTT. Its translation: CASSYPPRQANSPLHF.

Here the CDR3 reads CASSFPNSGEKLFF. CDR3 bases: TGTGCCAGCAGTTTTCCGAACTCCGGGGAAAAACTGTTTTTT. The rearrangement joins TRBV28 to TRBJ1-4; no clear D. Germline V CDR1 and CDR2: MDHEN, SYDVKM. V lost 3 bases to trimming and J lost 8 bases, with 13 bases between them. The CDR3 length is 14 residues.

This clonotype was recorded many times. The chain is built from TRBV5-1 and TRBJ2-6; D perhaps matches TRBD1 (6 bases). Per germline, CDR1 SGHRS and CDR2 YFSETQ. Deletions cut 0 bases from V and 2 bases from J, with 9 bases between. CDR3 size: 16 residues. This CDR3 is CASSLVGGTGANVLTF. The CDR3 DNA reads as TGCGCCAGCAGCTTGGTAGGGGGAACTGGGGCCAACGTCCTGACTTTC. The whole variable domain, filled in from reference TRBV5-1 and TRBJ2-6, reads KAGVTQTPRYLIKTRGQQVTLSCSPISGHRSVSWYQQTPGQGLQFLFEYFSETQRNKGNFPGRFSGRQFSNSRSEMNVSTLELGDSALYLCASSLVGGTGANVLTFGAGSRLTVL.

The table lists this clonotype with many counts. The V and J genes are TRBV5-1 and TRBJ1-4; D remains ambiguous. CDR1 and CDR2 (germline): SGHRS, YFSETQ. Trimming removed 0 bases from V and 6 bases from J, with 12 bases in between. There are 15 residues in the CDR3. The CDR3 region has the DNA TGCGCCAGCAGCTTGGACCGGGGAGGATATGAAAAACTGTTTTTT. Translation: CASSLDRGGYEKLFF. Based on the CDR3 plus reference TRBV5-1 and TRBJ1-4, the full variable domain is KAGVTQTPRYLIKTRGQQVTLSCSPISGHRSVSWYQQTPGQGLQFLFEYFSETQRNKGNFPGRFSGRQFSNSRSEMNVSTLELGDSALYLCASSLDRGGYEKLFFGSGTQLSVL.

This clonotype was counted many times. J is TRBJ2-1 and V is TRBV7-8; 7 positions agree with TRBD1. This CDR3 spans 13 amino acids. Trimming at V came to 3 bases and at J to 10 bases, leaving 6 bases not matched to a gene. From germline, CDR1 is SGHVS and CDR2 FQNEAQ. The CDR3 DNA reads as TGTGCCAGCAGCTTTTGGACAGGCGGCGAGCAGTTCTTC. It translates to CASSFWTGGEQFF.

Many counts were recorded for this clonotype. The rearrangement links TRBV18 to TRBJ2-7; 8 nucleotides align to TRBD2. The ends lost 4 bases at V and 5 bases at J; junction bases unmatched: 13. The CDR3 sequence is 16 residues long. Per germline, CDR1 KGHSH and CDR2 LQKENI. The CDR3 DNA reads as TGTGCCAGCTCACTGCCGGGAGGGCTGATAATCAACGAGCAGTACTTC. This codes for CASSLPGGLIINEQYF.

This clonotype has at least ten counts. This rearrangement joins TRBV29-1 to TRBJ2-1; no definite D call. The CDR3 length is 12 residues. V was shortened by 4 bases and J by 4 bases, with 8 bases between the two germline ends. CDR1 and CDR2 from the germline V gene are SQVTM and ANQGSEA. The CDR3 sequence is CSVASTYNEQFF. For the CDR3, the DNA is TGCAGCGTTGCGAGTACTTACAATGAGCAGTTCTTC.

This clonotype was counted only a few times. The chain carries TRBV6-5 and TRBJ2-2, with 13 bases identical to TRBD2. V was pared by 2 bases and J by 1 base, with 19 bases of the junction left unmatched. The CDR3 is 23 residues long. Germline CDR1 and CDR2: MNHEY and SVGAGI. This chain's CDR3 is CASSYVRFPGTSGTILNTGELFF. CDR3 DNA: TGTGCCAGCAGTTACGTCCGGTTTCCCGGGACTAGCGGGACCATTTTGAACACCGGGGAGCTGTTTTTT.

In its sample, this clonotype was seen many times. J is TRBJ2-1 and V is TRBV29-1; 7 nucleotides line up with TRBD2. This CDR3 is 14 amino acids long. The V gene end was trimmed by 4 bases and the J gene end by 0 bases; junction bases not matched to a gene: 3. Germline CDR1 reads SQVTM; CDR2 reads ANQGSEA. The CDR3 DNA reads TGCAGCGTTGGTCGGGGGGTCTCCTACAATGAGCAGTTCTTC. Its translation is CSVGRGVSYNEQFF.

In this sample, this clonotype turned up a few times. The genes are TRBV7-9 and TRBJ2-5; 7 bases map to TRBD2. The CDR3 spans 15 residues. After removal of 2 bases from V and 0 bases from J, the junction contained 3 bases not matched to a gene. Per germline, CDR1 SEHNR and CDR2 FQNEAQ (reference sequence). The CDR3 bases are TGTGCCAGCAGCTTACGGGGGGTCAACCAAGAGACCCAGTACTTC. This gives the protein CASSLRGVNQETQYF.

In its sample, this clonotype was seen many times. The chain is built from TRBV10-3 and TRBJ2-1, with D possibly being TRBD1 (5 bases). The CDR3 extends over 14 amino acids. Trimming left V 5 bases short and J 7 bases short, with 15 bases between. The germline CDR1 and CDR2 sequences are ENHRY and SYGVKD. The CDR3 DNA reads TGTGCCATCAGTTACAGGCCCTCAGGGAATGAGCAGTTCTTC. Protein product: CAISYRPSGNEQFF.

There are a few counts of this clonotype. This rearrangement joins TRBV18 to TRBJ2-5; D may correspond to TRBD1 or TRBD2 (5 bases each). The V gene lost 4 bases and the J gene lost 4 bases, with 16 bases spanning the gap. Germline loops: CDR1 KGHSH, CDR2 LQKENI. The CDR3 spans 15 residues. In nucleotides, the CDR3 is TGTGCCAGCTCACGACCTAGGGACCGCGGAGAGACCCAGTACTTC. Amino acids: CASSRPRDRGETQYF.

At least ten counts were recorded for this clonotype. CDR3 coding DNA: TGTGCCAGCAGTTTAAGGGATGGCTACACCTTC. It specifies CASSLRDGYTF. The chain carries TRBV28 and TRBJ1-2; D remains unclear. The V gene's germline CDR1 is MDHEN and CDR2 SYDVKM. V dropped 2 bases and J dropped 6 bases, with 4 bases sitting between them. The CDR3 is 11 amino acids.

This clonotype appeared many times. The chain combines TRBV28 with TRBJ2-2; TRBD1 aligns across 8 bases. Trimming at V came to 2 bases and at J to 4 bases, leaving 3 bases not matched to a gene. Germline-derived CDR1 and CDR2 are MDHEN and SYDVKM. The CDR3 covers 15 residues. In DNA, the CDR3 is TGTGCCAGCAGTTTAGGGGACAGGACCACCGGGGAGCTGTTTTTT. Translation: CASSLGDRTTGELFF.